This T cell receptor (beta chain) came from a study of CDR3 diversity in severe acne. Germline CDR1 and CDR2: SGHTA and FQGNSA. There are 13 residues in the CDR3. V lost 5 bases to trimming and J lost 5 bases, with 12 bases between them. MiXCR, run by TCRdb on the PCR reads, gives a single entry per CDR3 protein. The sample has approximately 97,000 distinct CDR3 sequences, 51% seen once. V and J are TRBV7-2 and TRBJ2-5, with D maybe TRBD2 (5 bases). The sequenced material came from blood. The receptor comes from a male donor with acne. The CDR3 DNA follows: TGTGCCAGCAGCAGAAACGCGGGTGAGACCCAGTACTTC. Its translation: CASSRNAGETQYF.